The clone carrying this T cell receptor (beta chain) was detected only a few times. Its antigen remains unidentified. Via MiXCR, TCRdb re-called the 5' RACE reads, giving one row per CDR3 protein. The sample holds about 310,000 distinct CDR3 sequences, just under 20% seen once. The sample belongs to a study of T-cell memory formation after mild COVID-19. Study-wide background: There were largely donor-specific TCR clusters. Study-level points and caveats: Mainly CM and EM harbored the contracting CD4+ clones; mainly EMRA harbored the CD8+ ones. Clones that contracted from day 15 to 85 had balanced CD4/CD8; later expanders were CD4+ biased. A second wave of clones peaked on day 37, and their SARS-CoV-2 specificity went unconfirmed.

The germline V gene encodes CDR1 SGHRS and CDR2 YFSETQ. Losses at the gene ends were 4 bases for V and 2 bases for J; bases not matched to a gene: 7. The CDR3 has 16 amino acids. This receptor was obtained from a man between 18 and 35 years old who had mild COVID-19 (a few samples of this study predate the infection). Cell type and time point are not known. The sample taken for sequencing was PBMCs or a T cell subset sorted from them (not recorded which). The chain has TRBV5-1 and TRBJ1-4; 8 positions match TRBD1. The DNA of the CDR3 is TGCGCCAGCAGCACTGGACAGGGTAGCACTAATGAAAAACTGTTTTTT. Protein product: CASSTGQGSTNEKLFF.